This T cell receptor (beta chain) derives from a study of blood T cell repertoires in COVID-19. Background on the study: Samples taken during acute and convalescent COVID-19 were collected in the United States, Italy and Spain. In each case, the material was cDNA or gDNA derived from T cells, B-cell-depleted T cells, or PBMCs.

This clone showed up just once. Per the germline V gene, CDR1 is SGHNT and CDR2 is YYREEE (reference sequence). The junction had 8 bases not matched to a gene; V was cut back by 4 bases and J by 4 bases. The CDR3 contains 16 residues. Per the original data handling: The assay estimated nucleated cells by amplifying reference gene primers. Sequenced by immunoSEQ multiplex PCR; TCRdb stores in-frame clones only, minus some. The V and J calls and clone size are taken from that table; D and trimming were inferred from the DNA. The sample has tens of thousands of clones, 75% to 85% seen once. The rearrangement links TRBV5-4 to TRBJ1-2, with 12 bases lining up with TRBD1. The TCR was taken from a woman over 75 with acute or convalescent COVID-19. The sample taken for sequencing was peripheral blood. CDR3 nucleotide sequence: TGTGCCAGCAGCGGACCCGGGACAGGGGGCTTCTATGGCTACACCTTC. It encodes CASSGPGTGGFYGYTF.